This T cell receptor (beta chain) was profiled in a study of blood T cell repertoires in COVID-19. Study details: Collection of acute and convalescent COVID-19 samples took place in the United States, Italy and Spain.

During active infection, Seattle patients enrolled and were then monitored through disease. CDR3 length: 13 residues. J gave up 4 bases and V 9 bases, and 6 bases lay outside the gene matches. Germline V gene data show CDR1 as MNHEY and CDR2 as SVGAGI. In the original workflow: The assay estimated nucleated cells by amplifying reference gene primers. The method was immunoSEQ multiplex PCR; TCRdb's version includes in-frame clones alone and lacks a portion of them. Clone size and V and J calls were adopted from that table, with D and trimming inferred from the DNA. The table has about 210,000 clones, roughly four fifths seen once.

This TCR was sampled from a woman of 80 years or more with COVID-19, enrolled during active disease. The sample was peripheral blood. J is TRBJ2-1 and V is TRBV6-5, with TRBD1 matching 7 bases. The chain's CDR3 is CASWDRNYNEQFF. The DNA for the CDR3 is TGTGCCAGTTGGGACAGAAATTACAATGAGCAGTTCTTC.